This T cell receptor beta chain was identified during a study of T-cell memory formation after mild COVID-19. Germline CDR1 SQVTM, CDR2 ANQGSEA. V was clipped by 7 bases and J by 1 base, with 16 bases between them. The CDR3 consists of 14 residues. A word on this clonotype: The antigen is unknown.

Study-wide results and caveats: SARS-CoV-2 specificity was not confirmed for second-wave clones peaking on day 37. The study found contracting CD4+ clones mainly in CM and EM and contracting CD8+ clones in EMRA. In pre-infection memory, a portion of responding clones appeared, which suggested that cross-reactive memory joined.

Using its own MiXCR run on the 5' RACE reads, TCRdb lists one record per CDR3 protein. The sample contains under 600,000 distinct CDR3 sequences, 20% to 25% of which appear only once. Sequencing used PBMCs or a T cell subset sorted from them (not recorded which). The sequence was obtained from an adult woman who had mild COVID-19 (a few samples of this study predate the infection). Cell type and time point are not known. This chain links TRBV29-1 with TRBJ1-1, with a weak D call TRBD1 (5 bases). CDR3 in DNA: TGCAGCGGGGTTTTAGAGGGGAAGAACACTGAAGCTTTCTTT. Protein: CSGVLEGKNTEAFF.